This TCR beta chain was documented in a study of somatic mutations in cytotoxic T cells in rheumatoid arthritis. The length of the CDR3 is 13 residues. Germline CDR1 MNHEY, CDR2 SMNVEV (reference sequence). V gave up 4 bases and J gave up 4 bases, with 11 bases separating them. The protocol was immunoSEQ multiplex PCR, while the TCRdb copy is restricted to in-frame clones and leaves out a portion. Of some 16,000 clones listed, 79% are singletons. This TCR was recovered from an adult with rheumatoid arthritis. The chain recombines TRBV27 with TRBJ2-7, with D tentatively TRBD1 or TRBD2 (5 bases each). The sample was CD8+ T cells sorted from blood. The CDR3 protein is CASSSGPPYEQYF. DNA for the CDR3: TGTGCCAGCAGTTCGGGGCCTCCGTACGAGCAGTACTTC.